Here is one T cell receptor (beta chain) with its context. A lack of ophthalmopathy progression within 18 months defined stable Graves' hyperthyroidism. PBMCs stemmed from 8.5 to 10 ml fresh peripheral blood. Researchers took RNA transcripts and amplified the TCR beta CDR3 regions from them. When the TCR CDR3 underwent first-round RT-PCR, the HTBI primer set was used. TCRdb re-derived calls from the multiplex PCR reads in MiXCR, one entry per CDR3 protein. The sample shows more than 100,000 distinct CDR3 sequences, about half of them seen only once. This specimen belongs to a study of T cells in Graves' hyperthyroidism and ophthalmopathy. V lost 0 bases to trimming and J lost 0 bases, with 6 bases between them. Germline values: CDR1 GTSNPN, CDR2 SVGIG (reference sequence). The CDR3 runs 15 residues.

The clonotype was recovered from a man aged 40-49 years with Graves' hyperthyroidism. Sequencing used blood. This sequence joins TRBV30 and TRBJ2-6, with D uncertain. CDR3 nucleotides: TGTGCCTGGAGTGTAACCGTCTCTGGGGCCAACGTCCTGACTTTC. Protein product: CAWSVTVSGANVLTF.